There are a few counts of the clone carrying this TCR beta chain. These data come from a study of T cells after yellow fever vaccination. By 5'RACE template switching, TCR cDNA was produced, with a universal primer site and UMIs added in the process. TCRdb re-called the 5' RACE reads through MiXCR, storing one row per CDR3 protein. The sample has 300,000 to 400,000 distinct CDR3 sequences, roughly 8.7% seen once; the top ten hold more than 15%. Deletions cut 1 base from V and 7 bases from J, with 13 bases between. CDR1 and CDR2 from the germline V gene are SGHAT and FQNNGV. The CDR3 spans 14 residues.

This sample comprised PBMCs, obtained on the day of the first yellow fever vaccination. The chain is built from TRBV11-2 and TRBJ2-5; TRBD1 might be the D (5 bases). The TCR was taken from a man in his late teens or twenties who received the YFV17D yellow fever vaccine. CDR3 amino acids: CASSLGTPVGTQYF. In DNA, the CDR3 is TGTGCCAGCAGCTTAGGGACACCAGTGGGGACCCAGTACTTC. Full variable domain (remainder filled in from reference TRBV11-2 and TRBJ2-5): EAGVAQSPRYKIIEKRQSVAFWCNPISGHATLYWYQQILGQGPKLLIQFQNNGVVDDSQLPKDRFSAERLKGVDSTLKIQPAKLEDSAVYLCASSLGTPVGTQYFGPGTRLLVL.